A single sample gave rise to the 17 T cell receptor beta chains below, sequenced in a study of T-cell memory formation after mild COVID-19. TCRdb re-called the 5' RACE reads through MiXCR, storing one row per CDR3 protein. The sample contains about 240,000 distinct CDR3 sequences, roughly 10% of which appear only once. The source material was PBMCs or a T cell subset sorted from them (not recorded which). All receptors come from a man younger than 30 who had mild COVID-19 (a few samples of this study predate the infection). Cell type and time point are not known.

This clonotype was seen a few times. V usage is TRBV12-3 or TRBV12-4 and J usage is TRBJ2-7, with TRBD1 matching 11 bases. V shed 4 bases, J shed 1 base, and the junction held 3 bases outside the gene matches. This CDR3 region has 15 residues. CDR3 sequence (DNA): TGTGCCAGCAGTTCCCGGGACAGGGGGTCCTACGAGCAGTACTTC. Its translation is CASSSRDRGSYEQYF.

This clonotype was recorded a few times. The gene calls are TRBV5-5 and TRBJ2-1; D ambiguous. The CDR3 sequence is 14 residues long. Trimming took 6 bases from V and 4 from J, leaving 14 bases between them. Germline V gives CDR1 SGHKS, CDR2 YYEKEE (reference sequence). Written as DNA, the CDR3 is TGTGCCAGCACCACCCCTGGGTCTTACAATGAGCAGTTCTTC. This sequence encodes CASTTPGSYNEQFF.

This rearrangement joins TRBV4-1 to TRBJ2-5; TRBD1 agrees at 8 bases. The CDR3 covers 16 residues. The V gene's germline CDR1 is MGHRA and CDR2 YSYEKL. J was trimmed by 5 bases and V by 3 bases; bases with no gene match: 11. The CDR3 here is CASSQATGGRRETQYF. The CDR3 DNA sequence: TGCGCCAGCAGCCAGGCCACAGGGGGTCGAAGGGAGACCCAGTACTTC.

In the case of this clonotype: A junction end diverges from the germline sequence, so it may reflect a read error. The CDR3 spells CASRLSGVGNTGELFF. For the CDR3, the DNA is TGTGCCAGCCGTTTGAGTGGGGTAGGGAACACCGGGGAGCTGTTTTTT. The chain is built from TRBV28 and TRBJ2-2; D unresolved. The CDR3 runs to 16 residues. Germline assignment: CDR1 MDHEN and CDR2 SYDVKM.

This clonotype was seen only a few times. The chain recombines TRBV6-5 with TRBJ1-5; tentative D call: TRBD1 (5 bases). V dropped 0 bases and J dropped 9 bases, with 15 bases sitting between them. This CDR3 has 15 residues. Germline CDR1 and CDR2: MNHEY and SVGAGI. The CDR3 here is CASSYSGQRQGPQHF. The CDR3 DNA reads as TGTGCCAGCAGTTACTCTGGACAACGGCAGGGGCCCCAGCATTTT.

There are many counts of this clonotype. The CDR3 DNA follows: TGTGCCACTTCGACGGGACAGGGGGCTAACAAAAACATTCAGTACTTC. Amino acid sequence: CATSTGQGANKNIQYF. The gene calls are TRBV7-9 and TRBJ2-4; TRBD1 matches 12 bases. CDR1 and CDR2 from the germline V gene are SEHNR and FQNEAQ (reference sequence). The V gene end was trimmed by 10 bases and the J gene end by 3 bases; junction bases not matched to a gene: 10. The CDR3 spans 16 residues.

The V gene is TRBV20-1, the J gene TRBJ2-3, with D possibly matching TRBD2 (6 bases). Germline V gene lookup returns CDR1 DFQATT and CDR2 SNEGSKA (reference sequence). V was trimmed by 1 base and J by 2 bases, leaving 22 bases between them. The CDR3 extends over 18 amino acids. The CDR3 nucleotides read TGCAGTGCTAGAGGGTGGTATTCTGGCGGGGAGATCACAGATACGCAGTATTTT. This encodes CSARGWYSGGEITDTQYF.

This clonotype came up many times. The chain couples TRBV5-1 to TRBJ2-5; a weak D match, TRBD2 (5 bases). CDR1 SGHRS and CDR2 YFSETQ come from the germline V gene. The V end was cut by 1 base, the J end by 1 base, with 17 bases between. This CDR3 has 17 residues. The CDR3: CASSLNLRLARQETQYF. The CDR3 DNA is TGCGCCAGCAGCTTGAATCTCCGGCTAGCCCGCCAAGAGACCCAGTACTTC.

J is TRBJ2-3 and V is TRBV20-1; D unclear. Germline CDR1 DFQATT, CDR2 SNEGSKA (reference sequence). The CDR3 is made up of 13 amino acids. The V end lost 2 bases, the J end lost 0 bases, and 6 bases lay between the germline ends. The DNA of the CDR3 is TGCAGTGCTAGACTCGGAAGCACAGATACGCAGTATTTT. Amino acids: CSARLGSTDTQYF.

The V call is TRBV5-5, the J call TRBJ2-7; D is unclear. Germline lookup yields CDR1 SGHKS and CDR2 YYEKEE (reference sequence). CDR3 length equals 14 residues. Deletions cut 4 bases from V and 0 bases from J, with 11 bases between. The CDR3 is CASSAIVNSYEQYV. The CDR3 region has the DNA TGTGCCAGCAGCGCCATAGTCAACTCCTACGAGCAGTACGTC.

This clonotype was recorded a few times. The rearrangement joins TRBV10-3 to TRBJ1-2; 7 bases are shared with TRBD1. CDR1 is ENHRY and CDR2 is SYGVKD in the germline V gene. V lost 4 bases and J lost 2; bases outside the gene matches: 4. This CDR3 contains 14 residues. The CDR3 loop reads CAISVGQENYGYTF. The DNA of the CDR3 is TGTGCCATCAGTGTAGGACAGGAAAACTATGGCTACACCTTC.

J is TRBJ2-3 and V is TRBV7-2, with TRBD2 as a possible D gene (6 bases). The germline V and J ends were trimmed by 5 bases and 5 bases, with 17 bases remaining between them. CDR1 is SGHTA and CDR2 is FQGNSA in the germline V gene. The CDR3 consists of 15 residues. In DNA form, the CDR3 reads TGTGCCAGCAGCCCCCCAGGACGGCGGGGAGATACGCAGTATTTT. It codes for CASSPPGRRGDTQYF.

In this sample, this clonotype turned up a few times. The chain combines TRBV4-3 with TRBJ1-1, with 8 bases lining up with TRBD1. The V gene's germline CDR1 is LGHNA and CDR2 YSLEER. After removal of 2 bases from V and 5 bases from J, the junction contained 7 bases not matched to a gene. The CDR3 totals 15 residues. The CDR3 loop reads CASSQRGQGGTEAFF. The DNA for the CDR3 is TGCGCCAGCAGCCAACGTGGACAGGGAGGAACTGAAGCTTTCTTT.

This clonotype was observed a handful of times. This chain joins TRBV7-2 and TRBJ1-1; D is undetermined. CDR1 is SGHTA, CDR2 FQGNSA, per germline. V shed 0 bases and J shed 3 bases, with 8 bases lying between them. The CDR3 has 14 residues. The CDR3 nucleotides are TGTGCCAGCAGCTTAGCCACAGCATACACTGAAGCTTTCTTT. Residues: CASSLATAYTEAFF.

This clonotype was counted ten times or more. The CDR3 sequence: CASSSDPNYTEAFF. The CDR3 bases are TGTGCCAGCAGCTCCGACCCGAATTACACTGAAGCTTTCTTT. V and J are TRBV7-9 and TRBJ1-1; D is unclear. Trimming cost V 4 bases and J 3 bases, with 12 bases left between them. The CDR3 sequence is 14 residues long. Germline-derived CDR1 and CDR2 are SEHNR and FQNEAQ (reference sequence).

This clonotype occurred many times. CDR3 residues: CASSTGQGFNIQYF. In DNA, the CDR3 is TGTGCCAGTAGCACAGGGCAGGGTTTCAACATTCAGTACTTC. This chain links TRBV19 with TRBJ2-4; TRBD1 might be the D (6 bases). Germline values: CDR1 LNHDA, CDR2 SQIVND (reference sequence). Deletions cut 6 bases from V and 7 bases from J, with 16 bases between. The CDR3 has 14 residues.

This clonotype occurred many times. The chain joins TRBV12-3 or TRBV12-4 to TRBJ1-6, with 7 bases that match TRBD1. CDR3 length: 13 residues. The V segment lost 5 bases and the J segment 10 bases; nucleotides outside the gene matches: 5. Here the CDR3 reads CASSVTGESPLHF. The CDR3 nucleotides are TGTGCCAGCAGTGTAACAGGGGAATCACCCCTCCACTTT.